The 30 T cell receptor beta chains in this list originate from one sample, sequenced in a study of T cell clonality in common variable immunodeficiency. Findings of the study overall: In common variable immunodeficiency, TCR beta chains reportedly carried fewer deletions and N-nucleotide insertions.

What these receptors recognize is not known. Generated by immunoSEQ multiplex PCR, the TCRdb table keeps only in-frame clones and is missing some. Listed here are fewer than 9,500 clones without any singletons, the top ten holding roughly 20%. Sequencing was done on a sample of peripheral blood mononuclear cells. These receptor sequences come from a human donor with common variable immunodeficiency.

This clone is categorized as hyperexpanded (1% or more). With the read ending 3 residues before the CDR3 end, the germline J gene is used to fill in that end. This sequence joins TRBV5-1 and TRBJ2-5; 8 nucleotides align to TRBD2. This CDR3 is built from 15 residues. V was clipped by 0 bases and J by 4 bases; unmatched bases: 5. Germline assignment: CDR1 SGHRS and CDR2 YFSETQ. CDR3 sequence reads: CASSLGSGGGETQYF. CDR3 DNA, as far as it was read: TGCGCCAGCAGCTTGGGATCGGGAGGGGGAGAGACC.

This clone was seen ten or more times. The read halts 3 residues ahead of the CDR3 end, with the missing end drawn from the germline J gene. The chain uses TRBV2 and TRBJ2-1; TRBD2 agrees at 16 bases. V dropped 4 bases and J dropped 4; count of bases not matched to a gene: 7. CDR3 size: 18 residues. CDR1 is SNHLY, CDR2 FYNNEI, per germline. CDR3 amino acids: CASSAGLAGGNRYNEQFF. Incomplete CDR3 DNA: TGTGCCAGCAGTGCGGGACTAGCGGGAGGGAATCGGTACAATGAG.

This clone is deemed medium-sized. The CDR3 goes on 3 residues after the read ends, and that part is filled in from the germline J gene. This chain connects TRBV2 to TRBJ2-7, with 12 bases identical to TRBD2. Germline trimming cut 4 bases from V and 6 bases from J; bases unmatched to any gene: 4. This CDR3 contains 14 residues. Germline V lookup: CDR1 SNHLY, CDR2 FYNNEI. CDR3 sequence reads: CASSGLAGVGEQYF. CDR3 bases read: TGTGCCAGCAGTGGACTAGCGGGAGTCGGCGAG.

Note on this clone: With the read ending 3 residues before the CDR3 end, the germline J gene is used to fill in that end. V is TRBV6-1 and J is TRBJ1-5; D is unclear. CDR3 length equals 13 residues. Trimming removed 2 bases from V and 6 bases from J, with 8 bases in between. CDR1 is MNHNS, CDR2 SASEGT, per germline. This chain's CDR3 is CASSESGSQPQHF. CDR3 DNA, as far as it was read: TGTGCCAGCAGTGAATCGGGGAGTCAGCCC.

By sample fraction, this clone is medium-sized. Sequencing ends 3 residues short of the CDR3 end; the germline J gene provides the rest. This chain uses TRBV20-1 with TRBJ1-2, with D unresolved. This CDR3 comprises 15 residues. Trimming left V 0 bases short and J 3 bases short, with 14 bases between. Germline V gene lookup returns CDR1 DFQATT and CDR2 SNEGSKA (reference sequence). CDR3 bases read: TGCAGTGCTAGAGATCATGCACGGGGAGACTATGGC. It specifies CSARDHARGDYG. The CDR3 reads in full as CSARDHARGDYGYTF.

Ten or more counts support this clone. The read falls 3 residues short of the CDR3 end, and the missing part is taken from the germline J gene. The chain links TRBV10-3 to TRBJ2-5; 7 bases line up with TRBD1. Germline V gene lookup returns CDR1 ENHRY and CDR2 SYGVKD. The J segment lost 3 bases and the V segment lost 4 bases, leaving 8 bases of the junction unmatched. This CDR3 region has 15 residues. CDR3 residues: CAISVSGTEKETQYF. Incomplete CDR3 DNA: TGTGCCATCAGTGTCTCCGGGACAGAAAAAGAGACC.

By sample share, this clone is medium-sized. The missing CDR3 end, 3 residues past where the read stops, is filled in from the germline J gene. This chain links TRBV9 with TRBJ2-7, with a tentative D call TRBD1 (6 bases). Germline lookup yields CDR1 SGDLS and CDR2 YYNGEE. CDR3 length: 14 amino acids. With 1 base removed from V and 2 bases from J, the gap between germline ends came to 10 bases. The CDR3 DNA, read in part, is TGTGCCAGCAGCGTACAGGACAGTACCTACGAG. Translating it yields CASSVQDSTYE. The CDR3, in full, reads CASSVQDSTYEQYF.

This clone has at least ten counts. Read sequence stops 3 residues before the CDR3 end, and the germline J gene provides the missing end. The V and J genes are TRBV19 and TRBJ1-1, with D maybe TRBD1 (6 bases). CDR3 length: 14 residues. Looked up from germline, CDR1 is LNHDA and CDR2 is SQIVND (reference sequence). The ends were cut back, 10 bases at V and 0 bases at J, with 15 bases in the middle. Incomplete CDR3 DNA: TGTGCCACACTACGGAGGGGGATGAACACTGAA. This translates into CATLRRGMNTE. The full CDR3 sequence reads CATLRRGMNTEAFF. Full variable domain (missing parts from reference TRBV19 and TRBJ1-1): DGGITQSPKYLFRKEGQNVTLSCEQNLNHDAMYWYRQDPGQGLRLIYYSQIVNDFQKGDIAEGYSVSREKKESFPLTVTSAQKNPTAFYLCATLRRGMNTEAFFGQGTRLTVV.

By sample fraction, this clone is medium-sized. The read terminates 3 residues ahead of where the CDR3 ends, so the germline J gene completes it. The chain uses TRBV19 and TRBJ2-5; 9 nucleotides match TRBD1. CDR1 LNHDA and CDR2 SQIVND come from the germline V gene (reference sequence). Trimming took 3 bases from V and 6 from J; bases not matched to a gene: 8. CDR3 size: 15 residues. The sequenced part of the CDR3 DNA is TGTGCCAGTAGTATCCGGGACAGGGATGGAAAGACC. Translating it yields CASSIRDRDGKT. The full CDR3 reads CASSIRDRDGKTQYF.

As concerns this clone: The CDR3 is cut off 3 residues early in the read; its end comes from the germline J gene. V and J are TRBV6-1 and TRBJ2-2; D remains unclear. V was shortened by 3 bases and J by 10 bases, with 6 bases between the two germline ends. The CDR3 consists of 11 residues. The germline CDR1 and CDR2 sequences are MNHNS and SASEGT. CDR3 amino acids: CASSDRAELFF. CDR3 DNA, as far as it was read: TGTGCCAGCAGTGATAGGGCGGAG.

About this clone itself: Coverage ceases 3 residues before the CDR3 finishes, and the germline J gene fills in the end. V usage is TRBV6-2 or TRBV6-3 and J usage is TRBJ2-3; no clear D gene. Germline lookup yields CDR1 MNHEY and CDR2 SVGEGT. V shed 5 bases and J shed 6 bases, with 9 bases lying between them. CDR3 length: 12 residues. The sequenced CDR3 bases are TGTGCCAGCAGTCTCCTCCTTGATACG. As protein: CASSLLLDT. The CDR3, in full, reads CASSLLLDTQYF.

This clone was seen more than once but under ten times. The CDR3 end is not reached by the read, which stops 3 residues before it; the germline J gene fills it in. The rearrangement uses TRBV7-9 and TRBJ2-7, with 7 bases that match TRBD1. Trimming at V came to 5 bases and at J to 4 bases, leaving 8 bases not matched to a gene. The germline V gene has CDR1 SEHNR and CDR2 FQNEAQ (reference sequence). The CDR3 has 14 amino acids. CDR3 residues: CASSPTGSRYEQYF. CDR3 DNA, as far as it was read: TGTGCCAGCAGCCCGACAGGGAGTAGGTACGAG.

Judged by abundance, this clone is large. The read falls 3 residues short of the CDR3 end, and the missing part is taken from the germline J gene. The genes are TRBV20-1 and TRBJ2-3, with D possibly TRBD2 on 6 matching bases. Germline lookup yields CDR1 DFQATT and CDR2 SNEGSKA (reference sequence). This CDR3 region has 14 residues. Trimming removed 5 bases from V and 0 bases from J, with 12 bases in between. The sequenced part of the CDR3 DNA is TGCAGTGCTCCCGGGACTTTCAGCACAGATACG. Encoded protein: CSAPGTFSTDT. The CDR3, in full, reads CSAPGTFSTDTQYF.

This clone was seen a few times. Read sequence stops 3 residues before the CDR3 end, and the germline J gene provides the missing end. The V call is TRBV7-9, the J call TRBJ2-7, with TRBD1 matching 7 bases. Unmatched junction bases numbered 11, after V lost 6 bases and J lost 6 bases. The length of the CDR3 is 14 residues. Germline assignment: CDR1 SEHNR and CDR2 FQNEAQ (reference sequence). Incomplete CDR3 DNA: TGTGCCAGCAGATCCGACAGGGACGGCCTCGAG. This gives the protein CASRSDRDGLE. The entire CDR3 sequence reads CASRSDRDGLEQYF.

This clone was seen repeatedly, ten times or more. The read terminates 3 residues before the CDR3 end, so the remaining end is supplied by the germline J gene. This chain uses TRBV28 with TRBJ2-7, with a possible D match to TRBD1 (6 bases). V lost 3 bases, J lost 2 bases, and 20 bases lay in between. CDR3 size: 17 residues. CDR1 and CDR2 (germline): MDHEN, SYDVKM. The CDR3 bases that were read are TGTGCCAGCAGTTTTTTTCCTCCGGACAGTTCCCCCTACGAG. It yields the protein CASSFFPPDSSPYE. The entire CDR3 sequence reads CASSFFPPDSSPYEQYF.

This clone was observed a few times. The read ends 3 residues before the CDR3 terminus; that terminus is restored from the germline J gene. The chain is built from TRBV5-1 and TRBJ2-2, with 7 bases lining up with TRBD1. The CDR3 sequence is 14 residues long. Trimming took 0 bases from V and 6 from J; bases not matched to a gene: 2. Germline V CDR1 and CDR2: SGHRS, YFSETQ. CDR3 bases read: TGCGCCAGCAGCTTGGATACAGGGGCCGGGGAG. Translation: CASSLDTGAGE. The entire CDR3 reads CASSLDTGAGELFF.

Ten or more counts support this clone. The read ends 3 residues early relative to the CDR3; the germline J gene fills the gap. The chain links TRBV2 to TRBJ2-3; 11 nucleotides agree with TRBD1. In germline, CDR1 is SNHLY, CDR2 FYNNEI. The CDR3 runs to 15 residues. Trimming cost V 7 bases and J 4 bases; bases outside gene matches: 7. CDR3 protein: CASIRTGGPSDTQYF. Incomplete CDR3 DNA: TGTGCCAGCATTAGGACAGGGGGCCCATCAGATACG.

This clone was detected ten times or more. The sequence runs out 3 residues before the end of the CDR3; the remainder is reconstructed from the germline J gene. The chain couples TRBV6-1 to TRBJ1-2; D may be TRBD1 (5 bases). Looked up from germline, CDR1 is MNHNS and CDR2 is SASEGT. The V and J ends lost 3 bases and 2 bases respectively, with 7 bases between them. The CDR3 runs to 13 residues. The CDR3 is CASSDPGNYGYTF. CDR3 DNA (partial): TGTGCCAGCAGTGATCCAGGGAACTATGGC.

This clone is labeled as medium-sized. The CDR3 end falls 3 residues outside the read, so it is completed with the germline J gene. J is TRBJ2-1 and V is TRBV20-1, with 7 nucleotides matching TRBD1. The germline gives CDR1 DFQATT, CDR2 SNEGSKA (reference sequence). The J segment lost 9 bases and the V segment lost 6 bases, leaving 5 bases of the junction unmatched. This CDR3 has 11 residues. Partial CDR3 DNA: TGCAGTGCCTTGAGGGGGCTTGAG. Amino acid sequence: CSALRGLE. In full, the CDR3 reads CSALRGLEQFF.

About this clone: Read sequence stops 3 residues before the CDR3 end, and the germline J gene provides the missing end. The rearrangement joins TRBV19 to TRBJ1-5, with a possible D match to TRBD1 (6 bases). Per the germline V gene, CDR1 is LNHDA and CDR2 is SQIVND (reference sequence). The CDR3 has 15 residues. Between the trimmed V and J ends, which lost 5 bases and 3 bases, there was a span of 14 bases. CDR3 region: CASSQGQGINQPQHF. CDR3 DNA, as far as it was read: TGTGCCAGTAGTCAAGGGCAGGGGATCAATCAGCCC.

Concerning this clone: From the germline J gene comes the end of the CDR3, since the read stops 3 residues before it. The rearrangement links TRBV19 to TRBJ1-2, with 10 bases aligning to TRBD1. Trimming at V came to 7 bases and at J to 7 bases, leaving 9 bases not matched to a gene. The CDR3 spans 14 residues. CDR1 and CDR2 (germline): LNHDA, SQIVND (reference sequence). The CDR3 region is CASTTVGQGSGYTF. Incomplete CDR3 DNA: TGTGCCAGTACCACAGTGGGACAGGGGTCTGGC. Complete variable domain (other parts from reference TRBV19 and TRBJ1-2): DGGITQSPKYLFRKEGQNVTLSCEQNLNHDAMYWYRQDPGQGLRLIYYSQIVNDFQKGDIAEGYSVSREKKESFPLTVTSAQKNPTAFYLCASTTVGQGSGYTFGSGTRLTVV.

Regarding this clone: The CDR3 end lies 3 residues beyond the end of the read and is filled in from the germline J gene. The gene calls are TRBV2 and TRBJ1-4; D gene ambiguous. Trimming removed 9 bases at V and 6 bases at J, with 11 bases between. CDR1 and CDR2 from the germline V gene are SNHLY and FYNNEI. This CDR3 contains 12 residues. The CDR3 loop is CASRVLYEKLFF. The covered CDR3 bases are TGTGCCAGTAGGGTACTCTATGAAAAA.

This clone showed up just a few times. Coverage ceases 3 residues before the CDR3 finishes, and the germline J gene fills in the end. The V gene is TRBV2, the J gene TRBJ2-7; unclear D gene. In germline, CDR1 is SNHLY, CDR2 FYNNEI. V lost 0 bases and J 0 bases, leaving 6 bases between the germline ends. CDR3 length: 14 residues. The CDR3 loop reads CASSEAVSSYEQYF. The CDR3 DNA, read in part, is TGTGCCAGCAGTGAAGCGGTCAGCTCCTACGAG.

This clone occurred a few times. The read ends 3 residues shy of where the CDR3 ends; the end is completed using the germline J gene. The V gene is TRBV7-9, the J gene TRBJ2-7, with TRBD2 matching over 15 bases. Looked up from germline, CDR1 is SEHNR and CDR2 is FQNEAQ (reference sequence). This CDR3 contains 14 residues. Trimming at V came to 8 bases and at J to 6 bases, leaving 5 bases not matched to a gene. CDR3 loop: CASGGLAGGLEQYF. The DNA read from the CDR3 is TGTGCCAGCGGAGGACTAGCGGGAGGGCTCGAG. Filled out from reference TRBV7-9 and TRBJ2-7, the complete variable domain reads DTGVSQNPRHKITKRGQNVTFRCDPISEHNRLYWYRQTLGQGPEFLTYFQNEAQLEKSRLLSDRFSAERPKGSFSTLEIQRTEQGDSAMYLCASGGLAGGLEQYFGPGTRLTVT.

A few counts support this clone. The CDR3 sequence: CASRGETQYF. The covered CDR3 bases are TGTGCCAGCAGAGGGGAGACC. The chain joins TRBV7-8 to TRBJ2-5; D ambiguous. The CDR3 end falls 3 residues outside the read, so it is completed with the germline J gene. The CDR3 extends over 10 amino acids. CDR1 SGHVS and CDR2 FQNEAQ come from the germline V gene. V was clipped by 6 bases and J by 5 bases, with 4 bases between them.

This clone was counted at least ten times. CDR3 loop: CASSLGQGTEAFF. Incomplete CDR3 DNA: TGTGCCAGCAGCCTAGGACAGGGCACTGAA. The rearrangement uses TRBV7-9 and TRBJ1-1; 8 positions match TRBD1. The read finishes 3 residues shy of the CDR3 end, and the germline J gene is used to complete it. CDR1 and CDR2 from the germline V gene are SEHNR and FQNEAQ (reference sequence). The CDR3 consists of 13 residues. The V gene end was trimmed by 5 bases and the J gene end by 4 bases; junction bases not matched to a gene: 3.

CDR3 bases read: TGTGCCAGCAGCTATGTGCGGGGCTACAATGAG. It translates to CASSYVRGYNE. The whole CDR3 is CASSYVRGYNEQFF. V gene TRBV7-9 combines with J gene TRBJ2-1, with D possibly matching TRBD2 (6 bases). From the germline J gene comes the end of the CDR3, since the read stops 3 residues before it. V was cut by 4 bases and J by 3 bases, with 10 bases left in between. Per the germline V gene, CDR1 is SEHNR and CDR2 is FQNEAQ (reference sequence). The CDR3 extends over 14 amino acids.

As concerns this clone: The CDR3 extends 3 residues past the end of the read, so its final part is completed from the germline J gene. This chain joins TRBV20-1 and TRBJ2-5, with TRBD1 identical over 12 bases. V lost 3 bases and J lost 5; bases outside the gene matches: 7. CDR1 is DFQATT, CDR2 SNEGSKA, per germline (reference sequence). The CDR3 totals 15 residues. CDR3 bases read: TGCAGTGCTAGGGGGGGACAGGGGGCAATCGAGACC. Its translation: CSARGGQGAIET. Given in full, the CDR3 is CSARGGQGAIETQYF.

There are many counts of this clone. The DNA ends 3 residues before the CDR3 does, and the rest of the CDR3 is filled in from the germline J gene. V usage is TRBV14 and J usage is TRBJ2-1; maybe TRBD2 (6 bases). The CDR3 has 14 amino acids. The germline V and J ends were trimmed by 2 bases and 8 bases, with 13 bases remaining between them. The V gene's germline CDR1 is SGHDN and CDR2 FVKESK. The CDR3 reads CASSQLRGGDEQFF. The DNA read from the CDR3 is TGTGCCAGCAGCCAATTGCGGGGAGGCGATGAG.

As concerns this clone: The CDR3 goes on 3 residues after the read ends, and that part is filled in from the germline J gene. The chain carries TRBV20-1 and TRBJ2-3, with D unclear. CDR1 is DFQATT, CDR2 SNEGSKA, per germline (reference sequence). The CDR3 runs 13 residues. V gave up 6 bases and J gave up 3 bases, with 13 bases separating them. CDR3 in amino acids: CSARREKTDTQYF. CDR3 DNA (partial): TGCAGTGCCAGACGCGAGAAGACAGATACG.